The 14 T cell receptor beta chains below were found in one sample sequenced in a study of T cells in Graves' hyperthyroidism and ophthalmopathy. The TCR beta CDR3 regions underwent amplification using RNA transcripts as the source. With the HTBI primer set, the TCR CDR3 went through a first round of RT-PCR. In TCRdb, the multiplex PCR reads were re-called with MiXCR into one record per CDR3 protein. There are 300,000 to 450,000 distinct CDR3 sequences in the sample; around 18% occur only once, and 40% lies in the top ten. The sample consisted of blood. The receptor set was obtained from a man younger than 30 with Graves' ophthalmopathy.

This clonotype was counted only a few times. The chain links TRBV12-3 or TRBV12-4 to TRBJ2-7; perhaps TRBD1 as D (7 bases). V lost 6 bases to trimming and J lost 3 bases, with 15 bases between them. CDR3 size: 14 residues. The CDR3 protein is CASRIGQEGYEQYF. For the CDR3, the DNA is TGTGCCAGCAGAATAGGACAGGAGGGCTACGAGCAGTACTTC.

This clonotype has at least ten counts. This chain joins TRBV6-1 and TRBJ1-1, with D unclear. Trimming cost V 7 bases and J 1 base, with 10 bases left between them. CDR1 and CDR2 (germline): MNHNS, SASEGT. The CDR3 runs 13 residues. CDR3 in DNA: TGTGCCAGCAAGAGGCTTCCGAACACTGAAGCTTTCTTT. Translated, it gives CASKRLPNTEAFF.

The chain has TRBV20-1 and TRBJ2-7; TRBD2 aligns across 11 bases. J was trimmed by 1 base and V by 0 bases; bases with no gene match: 8. Germline V gives CDR1 DFQATT, CDR2 SNEGSKA (reference sequence). The CDR3 runs 17 residues. CDR3 in amino acids: CSARDYLAGGSSYEQYF. CDR3 sequence (DNA): TGCAGTGCTAGAGATTACCTAGCGGGAGGCTCTTCCTACGAGCAGTACTTC.

This clonotype was recorded many times. The CDR3 is CASSLRQPISYEQYF. The DNA of the CDR3 is TGTGCCAGCAGTTTACGTCAGCCTATCTCCTACGAGCAGTACTTC. The chain is built from TRBV12-3 or TRBV12-4 and TRBJ2-7; D gene uncertain. CDR3 size: 15 residues. The ends were cut back, 2 bases at V and 0 bases at J, with 11 bases in the middle.

The sample holds many counts of this clonotype. The gene calls are TRBV11-2 and TRBJ1-2, with D perhaps TRBD1 (5 bases). V shed 1 base and J shed 4 bases, with 10 bases lying between them. Germline V gene sequence: CDR1 SGHAT, CDR2 FQNNGV. The CDR3 is 14 amino acids. The CDR3 DNA follows: TGTGCCAGCAGCTTAGGGCCGCAGGGCTATGGCTACACCTTC. Translation: CASSLGPQGYGYTF.

This clonotype was seen ten or more times. The rearrangement joins TRBV29-1 to TRBJ2-5; D may be TRBD2 (5 bases). Between the trimmed V and J ends, which lost 7 bases and 5 bases, there was a span of 20 bases. Germline CDR1 reads SQVTM; CDR2 reads ANQGSEA. This CDR3 region has 14 residues. CDR3 bases: TGCAGCGGCTACAACAGCCTCCCGGGGGAGACCCAGTACTTC. Translating it yields CSGYNSLPGETQYF.

The CDR3 is CASSPGHLNNSPLHF. Written as DNA, the CDR3 is TGTGCCAGCAGTCCCGGACATTTGAATAATTCACCCCTCCACTTT. J is TRBJ1-6 and V is TRBV2; perhaps TRBD1 as D (5 bases). CDR1 is SNHLY and CDR2 is FYNNEI in the germline V gene. V gave up 5 bases and J gave up 5 bases, with 13 bases separating them. The CDR3 totals 15 residues.

This clonotype was observed a few times. The chain recombines TRBV15 with TRBJ2-6, with 7 positions matching TRBD1. This CDR3 is 17 amino acids long. From germline, CDR1 is LNHNV and CDR2 YYDKDF (reference sequence). V was clipped by 8 bases and J by 4 bases; unmatched bases: 14. CDR3 bases: TGTGCCACCGGGGGAGACAGGGCTCACTCCGGGGCCAACGTCCTGACTTTC. It yields the protein CATGGDRAHSGANVLTF.

This chain connects TRBV7-9 to TRBJ2-7, with 9 positions matching TRBD1. This CDR3 has 17 residues. Germline CDR1 reads SEHNR; CDR2 reads FQNEAQ (reference sequence). Germline trimming cut 1 base from V and 5 bases from J; bases unmatched to any gene: 12. CDR3 sequence: CASSLGLTGGASDEQYF. CDR3 coding DNA: TGTGCCAGCAGCTTAGGACTCACAGGGGGCGCTTCGGACGAGCAGTACTTC.

The chain uses TRBV4-1 and TRBJ1-5; 9 nucleotides line up with TRBD1. This CDR3 spans 16 amino acids. Germline-derived CDR1 and CDR2 are MGHRA and YSYEKL. The V segment lost 1 base and the J segment 5 bases; nucleotides outside the gene matches: 6. DNA for the CDR3: TGCGCCAGCAGCCAAGCCCGGGACAGGGTCGATCAGCCCCAGCATTTT. Translating gives CASSQARDRVDQPQHF.

This clonotype has a count of ten or more. V and J are TRBV20-1 and TRBJ1-4; the D is unclear. CDR3 length equals 11 residues. Germline V gives CDR1 DFQATT, CDR2 SNEGSKA (reference sequence). V was shortened by 1 base and J by 8 bases, with 5 bases between the two germline ends. The CDR3 here is CSARVEEKLFF. The CDR3 DNA reads TGCAGTGCTAGAGTGGAGGAAAAACTGTTTTTT.

This clonotype was seen many times. This rearrangement joins TRBV20-1 to TRBJ1-1; possible D gene TRBD1, 5 bases. The germline V and J ends were trimmed by 3 bases and 0 bases, with 11 bases remaining between them. CDR1 is DFQATT, CDR2 SNEGSKA, per germline (reference sequence). The CDR3 runs 14 residues. The CDR3 DNA reads TGCAGTGCTAGCCTGTTCAGGGTGAACACTGAAGCTTTCTTT. It yields the protein CSASLFRVNTEAFF.

This chain joins TRBV24-1 and TRBJ1-5; D not certain. The length of the CDR3 is 12 residues. Germline values: CDR1 KGHDR, CDR2 SFDVKD. V lost 5 bases and J 3 bases, leaving 4 bases between the germline ends. The CDR3 DNA sequence: TGTGCCACCAGTGGGGACAATCAGCCCCAGCATTTT. Its protein product is CATSGDNQPQHF.

This clonotype was observed many times. V gene TRBV6-1 combines with J gene TRBJ2-3, with D tentatively TRBD1 (5 bases). Germline CDR1 and CDR2: MNHNS and SASEGT. CDR3 length: 16 residues. The V gene lost 0 bases and the J gene lost 5 bases, with 15 bases spanning the gap. As DNA, the CDR3 is TGTGCCAGCAGTGAAGCGTTTGGACAATCAGGAGATACGCAGTATTTT. This encodes CASSEAFGQSGDTQYF.